The clone carrying this T cell receptor beta chain came up many times. Each CDR3 protein gets one entry after TCRdb re-called the RT-PCR reads with MiXCR. The repertoire holds almost 700,000 distinct CDR3 sequences, with more than 13% as singletons. This CDR3 spans 12 amino acids. Trimming shortened V by 6 bases and J by 7 bases, and 15 bases separated the two germline ends. CDR1 DFQATT and CDR2 SNEGSKA come from the germline V gene (reference sequence). V usage is TRBV20-1 and J usage is TRBJ2-5; D is undetermined. The receptor's source is a female donor in good health, serving as a healthy control. Material for sequencing was memory CD4+ T cells from blood. Written as DNA, the CDR3 is TGCAGTGCGATTGACTTCCTGGGGACCCAGTACTTC. Translated, it gives CSAIDFLGTQYF.